These 7 T cell receptor beta chains were all obtained from the same sample, sequenced in a study of cytomegalovirus exposure and HLA in healthy donors. Both 60 Vbeta primers and 13 Jbeta primers went into the PCR. Sequenced by immunoSEQ multiplex PCR; TCRdb stores in-frame clones only, minus some. The table shows roughly 160,000 clones, with 65% to 80% occurring only once. Sequenced material: PBMCs. These receptors came from a woman in her 30s in good health and CMV-seronegative.

The chain is built from TRBV25-1 and TRBJ2-3; TRBD2 matches at 8 bases. The CDR3 has 14 residues. V lost 4 bases to trimming and J lost 4 bases; unmatched junction nucleotides: 4. Germline V CDR1 and CDR2: MGHDK, SYGVNS. In nucleotides, the CDR3 is TGTGCCAGCAGTGTTGCGGGGGGAGCAGATACGCAGTATTTT. Protein: CASSVAGGADTQYF.

This clone was detected a few times. V is TRBV18 and J is TRBJ2-7; D is perhaps TRBD2 (5 bases). The CDR3 has 15 amino acids. Trimming removed 3 bases at V and 1 base at J, with 13 bases between. Per the germline V gene, CDR1 is KGHSH and CDR2 is LQKENI. The CDR3 protein is CASSPSGLTSYEQYF. The DNA for the CDR3 is TGTGCCAGCTCACCGTCAGGACTCACGTCCTACGAGCAGTACTTC.

V gene TRBV4-2 combines with J gene TRBJ1-5, with D uncertain. V was pared by 0 bases and J by 2 bases, with 14 bases between. Germline loops: CDR1 LGHNA, CDR2 YNFKEQ. The CDR3 runs 17 residues. The CDR3 loop reads CASSQDLEVSGNQPQHF. CDR3 nucleotide sequence: TGTGCCAGCAGCCAAGATCTGGAGGTTTCGGGCAATCAGCCCCAGCATTTT.

The rearrangement links TRBV6-6 to TRBJ2-3; a weak D match, TRBD1 (5 bases). V lost 2 bases and J lost 3, with 15 bases in between. Germline V gene data show CDR1 as MNHNY and CDR2 as SVGAGI (reference sequence). This CDR3 has 16 residues. For the CDR3, the DNA is TGTGCCAGCAGTTACCGAATTCTGGGGCGGACAGATACGCAGTATTTT. This translates into CASSYRILGRTDTQYF.

This sequence joins TRBV14 and TRBJ1-1; tentatively, D is TRBD1 (6 bases). V lost 3 bases and J lost 5, with 19 bases in between. The germline V gene has CDR1 SGHDN and CDR2 FVKESK. The CDR3 runs to 16 residues. For the CDR3, the DNA is TGTGCCAGCAGCCAGCGAGGGGGTTCGGTGTATACTGAAGCTTTCTTT. Its protein product is CASSQRGGSVYTEAFF.

This clone was seen a single time. The chain has TRBV6-1 and TRBJ1-1; the match to TRBD1 covers 7 bases. The length of the CDR3 is 13 residues. In germline, CDR1 is MNHNS, CDR2 SASEGT. V shed 5 bases and J 3 bases; nucleotides not matched to a gene: 3. CDR3 loop: CASSRTGDTEAFF. The CDR3 coding sequence is TGTGCCAGCAGTCGAACAGGGGACACTGAAGCTTTCTTT.

The sample holds a few counts of this clone. V gene TRBV27 combines with J gene TRBJ2-5; D possibly corresponds to TRBD1 (5 bases). V was shortened by 3 bases and J by 5 bases, with 10 bases between the two germline ends. The germline CDR1 and CDR2 sequences are MNHEY and SMNVEV (reference sequence). The CDR3 contains 13 residues. The CDR3 DNA sequence: TGTGCCAGCAGTTTGGGGCCAATGGAGACCCAGTACTTC. Protein sequence: CASSLGPMETQYF.